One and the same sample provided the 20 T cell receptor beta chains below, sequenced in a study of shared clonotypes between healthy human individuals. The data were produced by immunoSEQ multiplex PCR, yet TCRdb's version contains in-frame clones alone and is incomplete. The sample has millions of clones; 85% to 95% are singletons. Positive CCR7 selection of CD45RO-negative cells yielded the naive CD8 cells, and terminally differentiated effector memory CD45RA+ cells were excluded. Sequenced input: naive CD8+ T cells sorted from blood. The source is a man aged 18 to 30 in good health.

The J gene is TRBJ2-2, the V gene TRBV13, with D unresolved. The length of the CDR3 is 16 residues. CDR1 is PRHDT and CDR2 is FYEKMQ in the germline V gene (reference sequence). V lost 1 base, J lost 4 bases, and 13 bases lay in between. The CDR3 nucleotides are TGTGCCAGCAGCTTAGATACTCGCGGCTTCACCGGGGAGCTGTTTTTT. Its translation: CASSLDTRGFTGELFF.

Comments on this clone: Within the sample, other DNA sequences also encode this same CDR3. The CDR3 region is CASSLGPSYEQYF. CDR3 in DNA: TGTGCCAGCAGCTTAGGACCGAGTTACGAGCAGTACTTC. The chain joins TRBV11-2 to TRBJ2-7; no firm D call. There are 13 residues in the CDR3. Germline lookup yields CDR1 SGHAT and CDR2 FQNNGV. Trimming removed 1 base at V and 4 bases at J, with 8 bases between.

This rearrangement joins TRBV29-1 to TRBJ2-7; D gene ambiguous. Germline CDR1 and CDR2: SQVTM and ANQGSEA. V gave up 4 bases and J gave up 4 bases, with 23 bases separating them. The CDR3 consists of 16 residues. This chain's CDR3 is CSVAPSPDAMGYEQYF. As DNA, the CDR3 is TGCAGCGTTGCTCCTTCCCCTGACGCCATGGGATACGAGCAGTACTTC.

CDR3 bases: TGTGCCAGCTCACCGCGACGGGGACGGGTTCAGCCCCAGCATTTT. Residues: CASSPRRGRVQPQHF. The chain couples TRBV18 to TRBJ1-5; the D gene is possibly TRBD1 (5 bases). The CDR3 sequence is 15 residues long. The germline CDR1 and CDR2 sequences are KGHSH and LQKENI. V dropped 3 bases and J dropped 6 bases, with 15 bases sitting between them.

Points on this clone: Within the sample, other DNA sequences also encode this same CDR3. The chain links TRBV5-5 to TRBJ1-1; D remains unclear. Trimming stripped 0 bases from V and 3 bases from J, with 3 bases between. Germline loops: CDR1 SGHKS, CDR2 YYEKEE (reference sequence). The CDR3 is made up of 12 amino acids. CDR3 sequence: CASSLGHTEAFF. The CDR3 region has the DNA TGTGCCAGCAGCTTGGGTCACACTGAAGCTTTCTTT. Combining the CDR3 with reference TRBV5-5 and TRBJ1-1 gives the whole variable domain DAGVTQSPTHLIKTRGQQVTLRCSPISGHKSVSWYQQVLGQGPQFIFQYYEKEERGRGNFPDRFSARQFPNYSSELNVNALLLGDSALYLCASSLGHTEAFFGQGTRLTVV.

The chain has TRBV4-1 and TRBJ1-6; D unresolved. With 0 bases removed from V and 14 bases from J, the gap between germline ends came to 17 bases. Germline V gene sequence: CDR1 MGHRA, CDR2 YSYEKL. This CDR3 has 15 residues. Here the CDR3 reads CASSQDSGPGWSLHF. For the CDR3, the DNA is TGCGCCAGCAGCCAAGATTCGGGCCCGGGTTGGTCCCTCCACTTT.

The CDR3 loop is CASSLPFNHCTDTQYF. CDR3 DNA sequence: TGTGCCAGCAGTCTCCCGTTCAATCACTGCACAGATACGCAGTATTTT. This chain uses TRBV27 with TRBJ2-3, with D uncertain. This CDR3 region has 16 residues. Germline lookup yields CDR1 MNHEY and CDR2 SMNVEV (reference sequence). V lost 5 bases and J 1 base, leaving 16 bases between the germline ends.

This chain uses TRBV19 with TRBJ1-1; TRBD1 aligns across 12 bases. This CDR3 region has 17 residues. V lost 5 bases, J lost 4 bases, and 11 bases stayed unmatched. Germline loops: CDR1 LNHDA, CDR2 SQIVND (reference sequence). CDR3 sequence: CASSLGTGGPGSTEAFF. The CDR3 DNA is TGTGCCAGTAGTCTCGGGACAGGGGGCCCTGGGAGCACTGAAGCTTTCTTT. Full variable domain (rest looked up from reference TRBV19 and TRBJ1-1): DGGITQSPKYLFRKEGQNVTLSCEQNLNHDAMYWYRQDPGQGLRLIYYSQIVNDFQKGDIAEGYSVSREKKESFPLTVTSAQKNPTAFYLCASSLGTGGPGSTEAFFGQGTRLTVV.

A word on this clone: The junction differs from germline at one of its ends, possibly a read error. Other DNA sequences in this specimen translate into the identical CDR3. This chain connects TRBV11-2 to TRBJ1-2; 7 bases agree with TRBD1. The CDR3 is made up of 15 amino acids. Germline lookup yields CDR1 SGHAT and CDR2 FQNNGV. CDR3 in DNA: TGTGCCAGCAGCCTAGACAGGGTAGCGAGCTATGGCTACACCTTC. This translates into CASSLDRVASYGYTF.

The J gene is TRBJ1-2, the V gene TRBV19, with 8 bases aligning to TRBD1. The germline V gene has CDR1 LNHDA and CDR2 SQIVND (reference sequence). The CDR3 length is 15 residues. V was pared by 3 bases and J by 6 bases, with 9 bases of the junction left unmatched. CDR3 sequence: CASSMWARGLDGYTF. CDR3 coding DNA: TGTGCCAGTAGTATGTGGGCCAGGGGGCTGGATGGCTACACCTTC.

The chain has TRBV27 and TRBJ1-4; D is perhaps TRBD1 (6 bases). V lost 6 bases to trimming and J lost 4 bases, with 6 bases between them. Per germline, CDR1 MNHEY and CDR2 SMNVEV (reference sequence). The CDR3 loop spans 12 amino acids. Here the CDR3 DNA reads TGTGCCAGCAGGGACAGTAATGAAAAACTGTTTTTT. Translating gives CASRDSNEKLFF.

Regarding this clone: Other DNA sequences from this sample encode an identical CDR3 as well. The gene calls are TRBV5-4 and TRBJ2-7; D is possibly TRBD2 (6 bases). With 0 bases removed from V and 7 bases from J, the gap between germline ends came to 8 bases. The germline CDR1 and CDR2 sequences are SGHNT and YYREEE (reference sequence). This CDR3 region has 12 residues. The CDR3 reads CASSLGAGEQYF. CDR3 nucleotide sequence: TGTGCCAGCAGCTTGGGGGCGGGGGAGCAGTACTTC.

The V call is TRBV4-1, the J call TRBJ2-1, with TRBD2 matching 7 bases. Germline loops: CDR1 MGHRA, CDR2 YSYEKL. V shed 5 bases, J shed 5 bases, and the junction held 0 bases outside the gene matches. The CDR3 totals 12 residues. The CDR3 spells CASSGTNNEQFF. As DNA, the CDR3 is TGCGCCAGCAGCGGGACTAACAATGAGCAGTTCTTC.

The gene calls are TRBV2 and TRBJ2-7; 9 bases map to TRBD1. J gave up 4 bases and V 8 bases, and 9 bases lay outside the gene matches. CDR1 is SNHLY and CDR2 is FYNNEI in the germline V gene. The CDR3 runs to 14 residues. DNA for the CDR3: TGTGCCAGCGATGACCGGGACAGGGAGTACGAGCAGTACTTC. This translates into CASDDRDREYEQYF.

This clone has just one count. The CDR3 sequence is CASSFHSYEQYF. In DNA form, the CDR3 reads TGTGCCAGCAGCTTCCACTCCTACGAGCAGTACTTC. The J gene is TRBJ2-7, the V gene TRBV5-8; D remains ambiguous. CDR3 length equals 12 residues. V was shortened by 2 bases and J by 0 bases, with 3 bases between the two germline ends. The germline CDR1 and CDR2 sequences are SGHTS and YDEGEE.

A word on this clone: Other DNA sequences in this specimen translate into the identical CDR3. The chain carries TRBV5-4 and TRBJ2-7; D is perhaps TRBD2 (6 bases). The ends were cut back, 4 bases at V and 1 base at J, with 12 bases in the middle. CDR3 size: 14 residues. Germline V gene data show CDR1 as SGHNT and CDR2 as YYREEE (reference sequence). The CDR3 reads CASSPRDSSYEQYF. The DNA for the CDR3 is TGTGCCAGCAGCCCCCGGGACTCTTCCTACGAGCAGTACTTC.

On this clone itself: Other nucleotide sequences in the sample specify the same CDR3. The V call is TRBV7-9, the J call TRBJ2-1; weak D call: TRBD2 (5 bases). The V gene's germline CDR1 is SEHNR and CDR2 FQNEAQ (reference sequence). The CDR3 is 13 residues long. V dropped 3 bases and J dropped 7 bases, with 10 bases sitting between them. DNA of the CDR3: TGTGCCAGCAGCTTCTCTTGGGAGAATGAGCAGTTCTTC. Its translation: CASSFSWENEQFF.

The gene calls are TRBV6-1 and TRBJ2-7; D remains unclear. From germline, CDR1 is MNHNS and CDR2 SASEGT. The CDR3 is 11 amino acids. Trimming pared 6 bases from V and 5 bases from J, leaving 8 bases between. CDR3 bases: TGTGCCAGCAGGGACCTAGACGAGCAGTACTTC. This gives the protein CASRDLDEQYF.

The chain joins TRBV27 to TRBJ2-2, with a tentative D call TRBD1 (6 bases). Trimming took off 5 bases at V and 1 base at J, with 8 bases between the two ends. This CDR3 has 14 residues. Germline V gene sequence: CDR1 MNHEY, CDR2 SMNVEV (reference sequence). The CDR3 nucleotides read TGTGCCAGCAGTAGGACAGTGAACACCGGGGAGCTGTTTTTT. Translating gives CASSRTVNTGELFF.

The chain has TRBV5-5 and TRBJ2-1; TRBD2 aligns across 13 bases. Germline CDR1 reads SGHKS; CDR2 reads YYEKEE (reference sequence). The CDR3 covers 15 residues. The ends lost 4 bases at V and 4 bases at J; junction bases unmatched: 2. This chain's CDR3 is CASSVGLAGYNEQFF. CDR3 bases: TGTGCCAGCAGCGTGGGACTAGCGGGATACAATGAGCAGTTCTTC.